This T cell receptor (beta chain) appears in the sequencing data of a study of shared clonotypes between healthy human individuals. Points on this clone: Its target is unknown.

Naive CD8 cells, CD45RO-negative and positively selected for CCR7, excluded terminally differentiated effector memory CD45RA+ cells. Each PCR replicate from the sorted subsets contained 200 to 250 ng DNA, which is 25,000 to 30,000 T cell genomes. The protocol was immunoSEQ multiplex PCR, while the TCRdb copy is restricted to in-frame clones and leaves out a portion. The data contain about 2.2 million clones, approximately 92% of them seen just once; the ten biggest clones take up around 1.8%. Study-level points and caveats: Relative to memory subsets, naive subsets generally showed larger estimated richness.

V was clipped by 0 bases and J by 7 bases, with 14 bases between them. Germline V gene lookup returns CDR1 SGHRS and CDR2 YFSETQ. The CDR3 has 15 amino acids. The sequenced material came from naive CD8+ T cells from PBMCs. The source of this sequence is a young man in good health. Some clones in this sample may be carry-over from other donors' samples. The J gene is TRBJ2-1, the V gene TRBV5-1; possibly TRBD1 or TRBD2 for D (5 bases each). CDR3 bases: TGCGCCAGCAGCTTGGACGTGCCGGGGCAGAATGAGCAGTTCTTC. Translated, it gives CASSLDVPGQNEQFF.